This T cell receptor (beta chain) originates from a study of cytomegalovirus exposure and HLA in healthy donors. There were likely unrecorded immune exposures, though donors were nominally healthy when sampled. The study's findings and limits: Among TCR beta chains, those listed as cytomegalovirus-associated numbered over 150. Roughly uniform depth of sequencing across donors was assumed in presence/absence analyses.

With regard to this clone: What it binds is unknown.

Use of 60 Vbeta and 13 Jbeta primers characterized the PCR. Produced via immunoSEQ multiplex PCR; TCRdb's table is partial and in-frame only. Here the sample spans about 180,000 clones, about 78% being singletons. The sequence came from a middle-aged man in good health and CMV-seronegative. Source material: PBMCs.

DNA of the CDR3: TGCGCCAGCAGCCCCGGGACTAGCGGGGGGTCGGAAGAGACCCAGTACTTC. Its translation: CASSPGTSGGSEETQYF. The chain combines TRBV5-1 with TRBJ2-5; TRBD2 aligns across 15 bases. J gave up 3 bases and V 4 bases, and 7 bases lay outside the gene matches. This CDR3 has 17 residues. Germline CDR1 reads SGHRS; CDR2 reads YFSETQ.